The TCR beta chain under discussion was sequenced for a study of blood T cell repertoires in COVID-19. Looking at the study overall: The samples span acute and convalescent COVID-19 from the United States, Italy and Spain.

Original handling: Amplification of reference gene primers provided the estimated nucleated cell counts. Assay used: immunoSEQ multiplex PCR; TCRdb lists only in-frame clones, some missing. The DNA gave D and trimming, while V, J and clone size come from that table. The table has 150,000 to 200,000 clones, 80% to 90% seen once. The CDR3 totals 16 residues. V was pared by 4 bases and J by 6 bases, with 9 bases of the junction left unmatched. Germline CDR1 is LGHDT and CDR2 is YNNKEL (reference sequence). Sequenced input: peripheral blood. The chain couples TRBV3-1 (or the pseudogene TRBV3-2) to TRBJ1-2; TRBD1 matches at 12 bases. The receptor was isolated from a man in his forties or fifties with active or convalescent COVID-19. The CDR3 nucleotides read TGTGCCAGCAGCCGGGTAGGGACAGGGGGCTCTGATGGCTACACCTTC. It specifies CASSRVGTGGSDGYTF.